These 14 T cell receptor beta chains share one sample of origin, sequenced in a study of T cell responses to AZD1222 COVID-19 vaccine. The data were produced by immunoSEQ multiplex PCR, yet TCRdb's version contains in-frame clones alone and is incomplete. The data show around 80,000 clones, with more than 90% seen just once and around 4.5% held by the top ten. The sample in question was peripheral blood, obtained 28 days after the second AZD1222 dose. Source of these receptors: an adult who received the AZD1222 COVID-19 vaccine.

A word on this clone: The junction and the germline gene differ at one end; a read error may be behind it. The chain uses TRBV27 and TRBJ2-5, with D uncertain. Germline values: CDR1 MNHEY, CDR2 SMNVEV (reference sequence). The CDR3 extends over 12 amino acids. This CDR3 reads CASSLLQEAQYF. The CDR3 DNA sequence: TGTGCCAGCAGTTTACTCCAAGAGGCCCAGTACTTC.

CDR3 in amino acids: CASSDYRGLTEAFF. In DNA, the CDR3 is TGTGCCAGCAGTGATTACAGGGGTCTCACTGAAGCTTTCTTT. The chain uses TRBV6-1 and TRBJ1-1; the match to TRBD1 covers 7 bases. The germline CDR1 and CDR2 sequences are MNHNS and SASEGT. The V segment lost 3 bases and the J segment 4 bases; nucleotides outside the gene matches: 5. The CDR3 is 14 residues long.

The chain recombines TRBV10-1 with TRBJ2-1; possibly TRBD2 for D (5 bases). The CDR3 has 13 residues. The V and J ends lost 6 bases and 3 bases respectively, with 9 bases between them. Per germline, CDR1 WNHNN and CDR2 SYGVQD (reference sequence). The CDR3 sequence: CASRADSYNEQFF. The CDR3 bases are TGCGCCAGCAGAGCGGATAGCTACAATGAGCAGTTCTTC.

The chain has TRBV5-4 and TRBJ2-1; tentatively, D is TRBD1 (5 bases). Trimming removed 0 bases from V and 6 bases from J, with 10 bases in between. The length of the CDR3 is 14 residues. Germline loops: CDR1 SGHNT, CDR2 YYREEE (reference sequence). The CDR3 nucleotides read TGTGCCAGCAGCTTGGAGGGGCAATCCAATGAGCAGTTCTTC. This codes for CASSLEGQSNEQFF.

The sample holds one count of this clone. This chain joins TRBV24-1 and TRBJ1-2; 7 nucleotides align to TRBD1. Trimming at V came to 5 bases and at J to 8 bases, leaving 13 bases not matched to a gene. This CDR3 spans 15 amino acids. Germline CDR1 and CDR2: KGHDR and SFDVKD. For the CDR3, the DNA is TGTGCCACCAGTGGTTTAACAGGGGAGGTAGGCGGCTACACCTTC. Its translation is CATSGLTGEVGGYTF.

This clone was seen a few times. This chain connects TRBV27 to TRBJ2-1, with 8 bases lining up with TRBD1. Unmatched junction bases numbered 14, after V lost 5 bases and J lost 8 bases. The CDR3 consists of 16 residues. Germline V gene sequence: CDR1 MNHEY, CDR2 SMNVEV (reference sequence). The CDR3 DNA is TGTGCCAGCAGTAGCCTGGGTTGGACAGGGTCGGATGAGCAGTTCTTC. It yields the protein CASSSLGWTGSDEQFF.

The rearrangement uses TRBV11-1 and TRBJ2-7, with a weak D call TRBD2 (5 bases). V lost 7 bases and J lost 4, with 14 bases in between. The CDR3 sequence is 13 residues long. Germline V gives CDR1 SGHAT, CDR2 FQDESV (reference sequence). CDR3 amino acids: CASTGGGWYEQYF. In nucleotides, the CDR3 is TGTGCCAGCACCGGTGGAGGATGGTACGAGCAGTACTTC.

The chain couples TRBV6-6 to TRBJ2-3; D is unclear. The V end was cut by 0 bases, the J end by 0 bases, with 4 bases between. The CDR3 loop spans 14 amino acids. Germline CDR1 MNHNY, CDR2 SVGAGI (reference sequence). CDR3: CASSYSISTDTQYF. CDR3 bases: TGTGCCAGCAGTTACTCGATTAGCACAGATACGCAGTATTTT.

V and J are TRBV6-6 and TRBJ2-1; D gene ambiguous. Germline V gives CDR1 MNHNY, CDR2 SVGAGI (reference sequence). Trimming removed 7 bases from V and 9 bases from J, with 13 bases in between. The CDR3 has 12 residues. The CDR3 protein is CASKGLGIEQFF. The CDR3, as DNA: TGTGCCAGCAAAGGGTTGGGCATTGAGCAGTTCTTC.

The J gene is TRBJ2-1, the V gene TRBV7-8; D unresolved. CDR1 and CDR2 from the germline V gene are SGHVS and FQNEAQ. CDR3 size: 13 residues. Between the trimmed V and J ends, which lost 1 base and 7 bases, there was a span of 8 bases. CDR3 coding DNA: TGTGCCAGCAGCTTAGTTTTGGGTAATGAGCAGTTCTTC. Its protein is CASSLVLGNEQFF.

DNA for the CDR3: TGTGCCAGCAGCCAAGAAAACCACCGGGACGAGCAGTACTTC. Translation gives CASSQENHRDEQYF. The chain couples TRBV4-2 to TRBJ2-7; D remains ambiguous. V lost 0 bases and J lost 5, with 11 bases in between. Germline V gene data show CDR1 as LGHNA and CDR2 as YNFKEQ. The CDR3 extends over 14 amino acids.

V is TRBV11-3 and J is TRBJ2-7; a weak D match, TRBD2 (6 bases). Trimming took off 1 base at V and 6 bases at J, with 25 bases between the two ends. The CDR3 contains 18 residues. Germline CDR1 is SGHNT and CDR2 is YENEEA. CDR3: CASSLVPLPLAAFPEQYF. The CDR3 bases are TGTGCCAGCAGCTTAGTCCCGCTCCCATTAGCGGCTTTCCCCGAGCAGTACTTC.

This chain uses TRBV7-3 with TRBJ2-1, with 11 nucleotides matching TRBD2. V lost 2 bases and J lost 5; bases outside the gene matches: 2. Germline V lookup: CDR1 SGHTA, CDR2 FQGTGA. The CDR3 contains 15 residues. The CDR3 DNA is TGTGCCAGCAGCTTAGGGGGACTAGCGGACAATGAGCAGTTCTTC. Translated, it gives CASSLGGLADNEQFF. The full variable domain, rest sourced from reference TRBV7-3 and TRBJ2-1, is GAGVSQTPSNKVTEKGKYVELRCDPISGHTALYWYRQSLGQGPEFLIYFQGTGAADDSGLPNDRFFAVRPEGSVSTLKIQRTERGDSAVYLCASSLGGLADNEQFFGPGTRLTVL.

This chain connects TRBV29-1 to TRBJ2-7, with a tentative D call TRBD2 (7 bases). The germline gives CDR1 SQVTM, CDR2 ANQGSEA. V lost 7 bases and J lost 6, with 16 bases in between. This CDR3 region has 12 residues. In nucleotides, the CDR3 is TGCAGCGCGACGCGGGGGCTGGGCGAGCAGTACTTC. Protein sequence: CSATRGLGEQYF.